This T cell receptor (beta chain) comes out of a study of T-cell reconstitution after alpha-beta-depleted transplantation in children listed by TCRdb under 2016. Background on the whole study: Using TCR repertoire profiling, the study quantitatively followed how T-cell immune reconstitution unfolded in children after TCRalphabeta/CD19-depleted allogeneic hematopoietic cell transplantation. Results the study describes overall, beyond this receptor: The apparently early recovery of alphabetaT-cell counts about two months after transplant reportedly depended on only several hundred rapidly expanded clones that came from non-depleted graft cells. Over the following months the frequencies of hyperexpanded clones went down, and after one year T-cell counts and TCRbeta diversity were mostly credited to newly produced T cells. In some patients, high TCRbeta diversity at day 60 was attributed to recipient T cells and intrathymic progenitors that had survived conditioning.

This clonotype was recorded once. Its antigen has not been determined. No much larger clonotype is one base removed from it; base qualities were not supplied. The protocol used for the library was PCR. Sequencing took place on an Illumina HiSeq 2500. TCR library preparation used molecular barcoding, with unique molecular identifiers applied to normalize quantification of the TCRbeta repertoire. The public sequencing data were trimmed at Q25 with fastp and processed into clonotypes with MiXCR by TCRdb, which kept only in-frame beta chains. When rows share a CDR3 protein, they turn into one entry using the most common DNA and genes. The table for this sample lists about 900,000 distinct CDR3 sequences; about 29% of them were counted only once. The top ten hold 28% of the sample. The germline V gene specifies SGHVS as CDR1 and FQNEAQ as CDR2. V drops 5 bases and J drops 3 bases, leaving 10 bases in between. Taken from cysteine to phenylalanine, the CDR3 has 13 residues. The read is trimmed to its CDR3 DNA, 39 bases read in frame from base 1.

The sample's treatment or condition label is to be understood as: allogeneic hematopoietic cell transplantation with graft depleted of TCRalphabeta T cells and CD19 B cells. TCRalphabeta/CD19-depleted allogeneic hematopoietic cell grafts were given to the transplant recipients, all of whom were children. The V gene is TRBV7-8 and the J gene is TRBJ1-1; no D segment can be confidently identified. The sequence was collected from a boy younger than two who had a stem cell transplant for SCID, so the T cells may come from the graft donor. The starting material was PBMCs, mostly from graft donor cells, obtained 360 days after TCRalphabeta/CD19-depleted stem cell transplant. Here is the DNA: TGTGCCAGCAGCCACAGTAGGTACACTGAAGCTTTCTTT. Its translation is CASSHSRYTEAFF.